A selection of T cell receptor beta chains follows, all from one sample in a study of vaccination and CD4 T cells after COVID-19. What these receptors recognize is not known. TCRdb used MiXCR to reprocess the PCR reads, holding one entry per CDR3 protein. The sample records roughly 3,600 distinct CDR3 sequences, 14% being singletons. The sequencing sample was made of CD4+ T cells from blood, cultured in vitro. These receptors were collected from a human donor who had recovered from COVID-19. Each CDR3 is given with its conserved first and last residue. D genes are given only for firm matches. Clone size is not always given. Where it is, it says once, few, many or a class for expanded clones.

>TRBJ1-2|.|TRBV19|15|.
CASSIGWSPTYGYTF
TGTGCCAGTAGTATAGGATGGAGTCCTACCTATGGCTACACCTTC
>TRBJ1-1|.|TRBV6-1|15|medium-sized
CASSTRSGGNAEAFF
TGTGCCAGCAGTACCAGGAGTGGGGGTAACGCTGAAGCTTTCTTT
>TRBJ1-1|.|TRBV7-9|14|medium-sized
CASSPPQRNTEAFF
TGTGCCAGCAGCCCCCCACAGAGGAACACTGAAGCTTTCTTT
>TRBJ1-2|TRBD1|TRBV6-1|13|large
CASRSTGANGYTF
TGTGCCAGCAGAAGCACAGGGGCCAATGGCTACACCTTC
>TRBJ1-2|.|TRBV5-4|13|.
CASSLRQNYGYTF
TGTGCCAGCAGCTTGCGACAGAACTATGGCTACACCTTC
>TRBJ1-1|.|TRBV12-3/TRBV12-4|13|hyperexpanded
CASSLGGRFEAFF
TGTGCCAGCAGCTTAGGGGGGCGATTTGAAGCTTTCTTT
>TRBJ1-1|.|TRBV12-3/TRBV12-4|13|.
CASQRLLNTEAFF
TGTGCCAGCCAGAGACTCCTGAACACTGAAGCTTTCTTT
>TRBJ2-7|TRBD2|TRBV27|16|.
CASSLSIAGGPGEQYF
TGTGCCAGCAGTTTATCGATTGCGGGGGGCCCGGGGGAGCAGTACTTC
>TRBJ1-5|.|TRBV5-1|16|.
CASSLGGGGLDQPQHF
TGCGCCAGCAGCTTGGGAGGGGGAGGTTTAGATCAGCCCCAGCATTTT
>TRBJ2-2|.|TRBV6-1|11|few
CASSRSGELFF
TGTGCCAGCAGCCGTAGCGGGGAGCTGTTTTTT
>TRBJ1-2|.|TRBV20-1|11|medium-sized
CSATENYGYTF
TGCAGTGCTACAGAAAACTATGGCTACACCTTC
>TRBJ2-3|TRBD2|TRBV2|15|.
CASSEGGGLADTQYF
TGTGCCAGCAGTGAGGGCGGGGGGCTCGCGGATACGCAGTATTTT
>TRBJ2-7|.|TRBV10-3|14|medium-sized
CATGPVAGTYEQYF
TGTGCCACAGGCCCCGTCGCGGGGACCTACGAGCAGTACTTC
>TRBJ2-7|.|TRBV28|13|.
CASSPSTSYEQYF
TGTGCCAGCAGTCCTTCGACGTCCTACGAGCAGTACTTC
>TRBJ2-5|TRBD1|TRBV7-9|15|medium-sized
CASSRDRGSLETQYF
TGTGCCAGCAGCCGGGACAGGGGATCACTGGAGACCCAGTACTTC
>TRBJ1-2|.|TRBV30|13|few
CAWSVRPGYGYTF
TGTGCCTGGAGTGTTAGGCCTGGCTATGGCTACACCTTC
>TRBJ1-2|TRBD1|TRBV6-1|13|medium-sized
CASRGQPHYGYTF
TGTGCCAGCAGGGGACAGCCACACTATGGCTACACCTTC
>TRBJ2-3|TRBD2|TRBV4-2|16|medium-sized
CASSQYLASGTDTQYF
TGTGCCAGCAGCCAGTATTTGGCTAGCGGGACAGATACGCAGTATTTT
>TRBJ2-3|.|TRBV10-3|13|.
CAIRATGRDTQYF
TGTGCCATCAGGGCTACAGGGAGAGATACGCAGTATTTT
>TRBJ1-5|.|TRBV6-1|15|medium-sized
CASSGGQGYNQPQHF
TGTGCCAGCAGCGGTGGGCAGGGTTACAATCAGCCCCAGCATTTT
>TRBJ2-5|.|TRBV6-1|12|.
CASSESAETQYF
TGTGCCAGCAGTGAATCGGCGGAGACCCAGTACTTC
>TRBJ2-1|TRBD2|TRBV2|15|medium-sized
CARDKTSGVYNEQFF
TGTGCCAGGGATAAGACTAGCGGGGTTTACAATGAGCAGTTCTTC